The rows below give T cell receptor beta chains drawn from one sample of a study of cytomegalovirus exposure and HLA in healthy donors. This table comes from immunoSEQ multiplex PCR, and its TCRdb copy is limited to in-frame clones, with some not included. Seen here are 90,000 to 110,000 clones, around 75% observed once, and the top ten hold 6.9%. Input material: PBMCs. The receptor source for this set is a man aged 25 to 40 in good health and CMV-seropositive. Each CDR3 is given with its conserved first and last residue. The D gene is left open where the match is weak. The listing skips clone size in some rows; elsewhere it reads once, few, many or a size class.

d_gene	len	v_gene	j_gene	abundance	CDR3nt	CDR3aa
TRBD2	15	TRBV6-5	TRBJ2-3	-	TGTGCCAGCAGTACATCTAGCGGGGGCACAGATACGCAGTATTTT	CASSTSSGGTDTQYF
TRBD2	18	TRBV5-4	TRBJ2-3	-	TGTGCCAGCAGCCTAACTAGCGGGGGCCCTAACCCCACAGATACGCAGTATTTT	CASSLTSGGPNPTDTQYF
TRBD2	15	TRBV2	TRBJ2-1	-	TGTGCCAGCAGTGAAACTAGCGGGGGTTACAATGAGCAGTTCTTC	CASSETSGGYNEQFF
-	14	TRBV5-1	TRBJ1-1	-	TGCGCCAGCAGCGCGACAGATATGAACACTGAAGCTTTCTTT	CASSATDMNTEAFF
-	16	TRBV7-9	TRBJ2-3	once	TGTGCCAGCAGCCCCCTTCCAACGGGGCAGGGGGGTACGCAGTATTTT	CASSPLPTGQGGTQYF
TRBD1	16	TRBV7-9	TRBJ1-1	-	TGTGCCAGCAGCTCGTCAGGGGGAAGGGGGAACACTGAAGCTTTCTTT	CASSSSGGRGNTEAFF
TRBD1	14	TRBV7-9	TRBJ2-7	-	TGTGCCAGCAGCTGGGGGACAGGGTCTGACGAGCAGTACTTC	CASSWGTGSDEQYF
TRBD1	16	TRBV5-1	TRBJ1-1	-	TGCGCCAGCAGTTCCGGGACAGGGGGCCCGGACACTGAAGCTTTCTTT	CASSSGTGGPDTEAFF
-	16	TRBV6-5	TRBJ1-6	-	TGTGCCAGCAGTTACTCACACAGGGCGAGCAATTCACCCCTCCACTTT	CASSYSHRASNSPLHF
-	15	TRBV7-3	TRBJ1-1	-	TGTGCCAGCAGCGCTACTCCCGGGGAGCACACTGAAGCTTTCTTT	CASSATPGEHTEAFF
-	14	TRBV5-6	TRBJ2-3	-	TGTGCCAGCACCCGAAGGCAGACTACAGATACGCAGTATTTT	CASTRRQTTDTQYF
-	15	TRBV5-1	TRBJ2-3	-	TGCGCCAGCAGCTTGGCCAGGACGGGATCGGATACGCAGTATTTT	CASSLARTGSDTQYF
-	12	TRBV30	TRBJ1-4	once	TGTGCCTGGAAGCCAGGGGATGAAAAACTGTTTTTT	CAWKPGDEKLFF
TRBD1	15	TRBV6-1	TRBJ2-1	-	TGTGCCAGCAGTGACGGGGACAGGACCTACAATGAGCAGTTCTTC	CASSDGDRTYNEQFF
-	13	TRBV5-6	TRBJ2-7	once	TGTGCCAGCAAGGACTACTCCTCCTACGAGCAGTACTTC	CASKDYSSYEQYF
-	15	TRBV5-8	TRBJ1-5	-	TGTGCCAGCAGCTTGGGGACAGTTTCTAATCAGCCCCAGCATTTT	CASSLGTVSNQPQHF
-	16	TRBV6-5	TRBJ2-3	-	TGTGCCAGCAGTTACACCGGGACTCTCAGCACAGATACGCAGTATTTT	CASSYTGTLSTDTQYF
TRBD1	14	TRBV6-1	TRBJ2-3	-	TGTGCCAGCAGTGCTGAGACAGGGGTGGATACGCAGTATTTT	CASSAETGVDTQYF
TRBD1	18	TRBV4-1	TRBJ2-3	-	TGCGCCAGCAGCCAAGAGGGGTGGGACAGGGGTTTCCCAGATACGCAGTATTTT	CASSQEGWDRGFPDTQYF
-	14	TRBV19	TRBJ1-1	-	TGTGCCAGTAGTATCCCAGGGGAGGGCACTGAAGCTTTCTTT	CASSIPGEGTEAFF
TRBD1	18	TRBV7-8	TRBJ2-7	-	TGTGCCAGCAGCTTAAACCCTGTAGGGACAGGGATTCTCGACGAGCAGTACTTC	CASSLNPVGTGILDEQYF